The sample holds many counts of the clone carrying this T cell receptor (beta chain). Its cognate antigen is unknown. This sample stems from a study of regulatory T cells in long-lasting Graves disease. Study at large: Over-5-year antithyroid drug use with positive TSH receptor antibodies defined persistent Graves' disease in the study.

Arm-PCR of CDR3 regions with iRepertoire HTBI primers generated TCR beta libraries. One entry per CDR3 protein results from TCRdb running MiXCR on the multiplex PCR reads. This table has 400,000 to 500,000 distinct CDR3 sequences, 20% to 25% appearing once. The CDR3 runs 13 residues. V was shortened by 2 bases and J by 8 bases, with 7 bases between the two germline ends. Germline V gene sequence: CDR1 MDHEN, CDR2 SYDVKM. Whole-study results and caveats: Persistent patients had a count of shared public clonotypes (approximately 3,000) that exceeded that of new patients (roughly 1,000). Those with persistent Graves' had less TCR diversity than newly diagnosed patients. Accuracy was perhaps lowered by the small sample size.

As for time point: persistent/refractory GD, antithyroid drugs over 5 years with positive TRAb. PBMC RNA served as the TCR library source. This chain uses TRBV28 with TRBJ1-6, with D uncertain. The clonotype originates from a female donor with Graves disease. The sequenced sample was peripheral blood mononuclear cells (PBMCs), obtained when the disease was refractory, from a patient treated with antithyroid drugs. The DNA of the CDR3 is TGTGCCAGCAGTTTAACGGCCCATTCACCCCTCCACTTT. Its translation: CASSLTAHSPLHF.